A selection of T cell receptor beta chains follows, all from one sample in a study of T-cell reconstitution after alpha-beta-depleted transplantation in children. TCRdb processed the PCR reads anew with MiXCR; each CDR3 protein has one entry. Of 230,000 or so distinct CDR3 sequences listed, around 12% are singletons. The sample was PBMCs from the stem cell graft donor, taken from the stem cell graft. The source of these receptors is a human donor who donated a stem cell graft to a child with acute lymphoblastic leukemia. Both conserved end residues are part of each CDR3. The D gene is left open where the match is weak. Only part of the rows carry a size: once, few, many, or a class if the clone is expanded.

j_call d_call clone_size v_call cdr3_nt cdr3_aa
TRBJ2-3 NA many TRBV6-1 TGTGCCAGCAGGGGGGGGCAAATAGATACGCAGTATTTT CASRGGQIDTQYF
TRBJ1-2 NA many TRBV4-1 TGCGCCAGCAGCCAATCTCCGAGAGCAGGTGGCTACACCTTC CASSQSPRAGGYTF
TRBJ2-1 TRBD2 few TRBV15 TGTGCCACCAGCGGCGCTATTGGACTAGCGGGAGGGCACGACAATGAGCAGTTCTTC CATSGAIGLAGGHDNEQFF
TRBJ1-4 NA NA TRBV25-1 TGTGCCAGCAGTAGGATGGGAGCTAATGAAAAACTGTTTTTT CASSRMGANEKLFF
TRBJ2-3 NA NA TRBV5-8 TGTGCCAGCAGCTTGGCCACGACGCGGCCTAGCACAGATACGCAGTATTTT CASSLATTRPSTDTQYF
TRBJ2-3 TRBD1 many TRBV20-1 TGCAGTGCCAGGGACAGGGTGCGCACAGATACGCAGTATTTT CSARDRVRTDTQYF
TRBJ2-7 NA many TRBV7-9 TGTGCCAGCAGCTTATACAGGGCTCAGTCCTACGAGCAGTACTTC CASSLYRAQSYEQYF
TRBJ2-7 NA few TRBV4-3 TGCGCCAGCAGCCCTGGACTGGGAGCGGACGAGCAGTACTTC CASSPGLGADEQYF
TRBJ2-1 TRBD2 NA TRBV20-1 TGCAGTGCTAGAGGCGGGGGGACTAGCGGTTATCAACGCTCCTACAATGAGCAGTTCTTC CSARGGGTSGYQRSYNEQFF
TRBJ2-1 NA many TRBV6-4 TGTGCCAGCAGTGAAGGGCCAGGGGCTCTCAATGAGCAGTTCTTC CASSEGPGALNEQFF
TRBJ2-1 TRBD2 NA TRBV20-1 TGCAGTGCTAGAGATATTCGACTAGCGGGGGGGCCAAGCGAGCAGTTCTTC CSARDIRLAGGPSEQFF
TRBJ1-2 NA many TRBV6-5 TGTGCCAGCAGTTACTCGAAAGCGAATCAGCGTTACGGCTATGGCTACACCTTC CASSYSKANQRYGYGYTF
TRBJ1-3 NA many TRBV5-6 TGTGCCAGCAGCTTGGTGGGTAATCCTGGAAACACCATATATTTT CASSLVGNPGNTIYF
TRBJ1-1 TRBD1 NA TRBV30 TGTGCCTGGAGTGTAAAGGACCTGAGGGGGCGTGAAGCTTTCTTT CAWSVKDLRGREAFF
TRBJ2-5 TRBD2 many TRBV10-3 TGTGCCATCAGTGAATTAGCGGGAAAAGGAGAGACCCAGTACTTC CAISELAGKGETQYF
TRBJ2-3 NA many TRBV10-3 TGTGCCATCAGTAACACGGGTCACTCGGGGACTGTTGATACGCAGTATTTT CAISNTGHSGTVDTQYF
TRBJ2-7 TRBD1 many TRBV28 TGTGCCAGCAGTGGACAAGGGACAGGGGCTTGGTACGAGCAGTACTTC CASSGQGTGAWYEQYF
TRBJ2-7 TRBD2 few TRBV11-2 TGTGCCAGCAGCTTAGATGGGGGGCTCACTAGCGGGTCCTACTACGAGCAGTACTTC CASSLDGGLTSGSYYEQYF
TRBJ2-1 TRBD2 many TRBV28 TGTGCCAGCAGTTTCGGAGCGGGAGGGCGAAGTGAGCAGTTCTTC CASSFGAGGRSEQFF
TRBJ2-5 NA medium-sized TRBV7-2 TGTGCCAGCAGCCCGATAGGCCTGAGGACAGAGACCCAGTACTTC CASSPIGLRTETQYF
TRBJ1-1 NA many TRBV6-1 TGTGCCAGCAGGATTCTCCGAGAGGAAGCTTTCTTT CASRILREEAFF
TRBJ2-7 NA NA TRBV30 TGTGCCTGGAACCGAGGGGGTCCCTCCTACGAGCAGTACTTC CAWNRGGPSYEQYF
TRBJ1-4 NA few TRBV20-1 TGCAGTGCCCCGGCGTCTAATGAAAAACTGTTTTTT CSAPASNEKLFF
TRBJ2-5 NA many TRBV15 TGTGCCACCAGCAGAGATGGGAGCGGGGAGACCCAGTACTTC CATSRDGSGETQYF
TRBJ2-6 NA many TRBV28 TGTGCCAGCAGCCGGACACCTTTCTCTGGGGCCAACGTCCTGACTTTC CASSRTPFSGANVLTF
TRBJ2-3 TRBD1 few TRBV25-1 TGTGCCAGCAGTGACCCCTGGGGTACAGGGGGCAACACAGATACGCAGTATTTT CASSDPWGTGGNTDTQYF
TRBJ1-1 TRBD1 many TRBV12-3/TRBV12-4 TGTGCCAGCAGTTACCGACAGGGTAACACTGAAGCTTTCTTT CASSYRQGNTEAFF
TRBJ2-1 NA many TRBV5-1 TGCGCCAGCAGCCTTACTAGACTCCCGACCAATGAGCAGTTCTTC CASSLTRLPTNEQFF
TRBJ2-5 TRBD1 many TRBV4-1 TGCGCCAGCAGCCAGAATACAGGGGAAGAGACCCAGTACTTC CASSQNTGEETQYF
TRBJ2-1 TRBD2 many TRBV11-1 TGTGCCAGCAGCCAAAGAGTACTAGCGGGGAAAAGCTCCTACAATGAGCAGTTCTTC CASSQRVLAGKSSYNEQFF
TRBJ1-4 NA many TRBV12-3/TRBV12-4 TGTGCCAGCAGTTTGCAGGGACGGACCGATGAAAAACTGTTTTTT CASSLQGRTDEKLFF
TRBJ2-7 NA many TRBV7-2 TGTGCCAGCAGCTTAGATAAGGGCGAGCAGTACTTC CASSLDKGEQYF
TRBJ1-2 NA many TRBV12-3/TRBV12-4 TGTGCCAGCAGTCCCTCTTGGGGCGGCGGAGGCTACACCTTC CASSPSWGGGGYTF
TRBJ2-7 NA few TRBV25-1 TGTGCCAGCAGTGAATACAACAGGTTCTCCTACGAGCAGTACTTC CASSEYNRFSYEQYF
TRBJ2-1 NA NA TRBV7-3 TGTGCCAGCAGCTTAACGGACGGGGGCGGTGAGCAGTTCTTC CASSLTDGGGEQFF
TRBJ2-2 TRBD2 many TRBV20-1 TGCAGTGCCTCTCTAGCGGGAGGGCCTGGCGGGGAGCTGTTTTTT CSASLAGGPGGELFF
TRBJ1-5 NA many TRBV20-1 TGCAGTGCTAGAGATCGGACAGCCTTCAATCAGCCCCAGCATTTT CSARDRTAFNQPQHF
TRBJ2-3 NA many TRBV2 TGTGCCAGCAGTGAATTGGAGGCCGGAGATACGCAGTATTTT CASSELEAGDTQYF
TRBJ2-1 NA many TRBV6-5 TGTGCCAGCAGTTACTACTCCACTAGTGGTTACAATGAGCAGTTCTTC CASSYYSTSGYNEQFF
TRBJ2-5 NA many TRBV6-5 TGTGCCAGCAGTTACTCGATGTTGTACCAAGAGACCCAGTACTTC CASSYSMLYQETQYF
TRBJ1-5 NA many TRBV19 TGTGCCAGTAGTACCGGCCGACTTCAACCCCAGCATTTT CASSTGRLQPQHF
TRBJ2-3 NA many TRBV20-1 TGCAGTGCACCGAGGGGGAGAATCGCAGATACGCAGTATTTT CSAPRGRIADTQYF
TRBJ1-2 NA NA TRBV5-5 TGTGCCAGCAGCTTGGACGGTTGGGGTCCTGGCTACACCTTC CASSLDGWGPGYTF